The source of this T cell receptor (beta chain) is a study of ipilimumab plus nivolumab after autologous stem cell transplantation. TCRdb keeps only in-frame clones here, not all; method: immunoSEQ multiplex PCR. The sample yields about 40,000 clones, 80% to 95% seen once. Study-wide results and limits: Authors suggest TCR repertoire, Treg phenotype and gut microbiota support further study.

This CDR3 comprises 13 residues. V was clipped by 0 bases and J by 4 bases, with 9 bases between them. Looked up from germline, CDR1 is GTSNPN and CDR2 is SVGIG (reference sequence). To note about this clone: Antigen specificity is unknown.

The chain couples TRBV30 to TRBJ2-5; no firm D call. This clonotype was sampled from a male donor with multiple myeloma. Material: PBMCs, obtained in a trial of ipilimumab plus nivolumab as post-transplant consolidation. The chain's CDR3 is CAWSVPGAETQYF. The CDR3 DNA reads as TGTGCCTGGAGTGTACCCGGCGCAGAGACCCAGTACTTC.